A selection of T cell receptor beta chains follows, all from one sample in a study of blood T cell repertoires in COVID-19. Data came from immunoSEQ multiplex PCR; TCRdb stores just in-frame clones and leaves some out. Altogether a few hundred thousand clones are present, about 78% being singletons, with the ten largest covering under 8.5%. The material sequenced was peripheral blood. These receptors were taken from a woman aged 70-85 years with acute or convalescent COVID-19. CDR3s include the opening cysteine and the closing phenylalanine or tryptophan. The D gene is left open where the match is weak. Some rows mark clone size as missing; the rest say once, few, many or name a class of expanded clone.

CDR3aa,CDR3nt,d_gene,j_gene,v_gene,abundance
CATSDQTTKETQYF,TGTGCCACCAGTGATCAAACCACAAAAGAGACCCAGTACTTC,NA,TRBJ2-5,TRBV24-1,NA
CASSQDYRVPETQYF,TGTGCCAGCAGCCAAGATTATCGGGTGCCGGAGACCCAGTACTTC,NA,TRBJ2-5,TRBV14,once
CATSDIHSYGYTF,TGTGCCACCAGTGATATACACAGCTATGGCTACACCTTC,NA,TRBJ1-2,TRBV24-1,few
CARLGFPQGDPDSLAKNIQYF,TGTGCCAGGTTAGGATTCCCCCAGGGGGATCCCGATTCGTTAGCCAAAAACATTCAGTACTTC,TRBD1,TRBJ2-4,TRBV24-1,many
CASSQVTGEGQPQHF,TGCGCCAGCAGCCAAGTAACAGGGGAAGGTCAGCCCCAGCATTTT,TRBD1,TRBJ1-5,TRBV4-1,NA
CASARYQGGETQYF,TGTGCCAGCGCCCGCTACCAGGGAGGGGAGACCCAGTACTTC,TRBD2,TRBJ2-5,TRBV7-9,once
CASSDSPGNTQYF,TGTGCCAGCAGTGACTCCCCGGGGAATACGCAGTATTTT,NA,TRBJ2-3,TRBV6-4,NA
CASSSRGPGELFF,TGTGCCAGCAGCTCGAGGGGGCCCGGGGAGCTGTTTTTT,TRBD1,TRBJ2-2,TRBV9,NA
CASSESQGADGLYYGYTF,TGTGCCAGCAGTGAATCACAGGGGGCTGACGGTTTGTACTATGGCTACACCTTC,TRBD1,TRBJ1-2,TRBV6-1,NA
CASSPSGGFHSGNTIYF,TGTGCCAGCAGCCCTTCCGGCGGATTTCACTCTGGAAACACCATATATTTT,NA,TRBJ1-3,TRBV5-4,NA
CASSKRGAGETQYF,TGCGCCAGCAGCAAGCGGGGGGCCGGGGAGACCCAGTACTTC,TRBD2,TRBJ2-5,TRBV5-1,NA
CASSLGAGQGADTQYF,TGTGCCAGCAGCTTGGGGGCGGGACAGGGGGCAGATACGCAGTATTTT,TRBD1,TRBJ2-3,TRBV5-8,NA
CASIGDRISGNTIYF,TGTGCCAGTATCGGGGACAGGATCTCTGGAAACACCATATATTTT,TRBD1,TRBJ1-3,TRBV19,NA
CASSASTDTQYF,TGTGCCAGCAGCGCAAGCACAGATACGCAGTATTTT,NA,TRBJ2-3,TRBV9,NA
CASSEAWTNSYNEQFF,TGTGCCAGCAGTGAAGCGTGGACTAACTCCTACAATGAGCAGTTCTTC,NA,TRBJ2-1,TRBV2,many
CASSESTSGGTQFF,TGTGCCAGCAGTGAATCGACTAGCGGGGGCACCCAGTTCTTC,TRBD2,TRBJ2-1,TRBV2,few
CASTLSVAGGQETQYF,TGTGCCAGCACCTTGTCGGTAGCGGGGGGTCAAGAGACCCAGTACTTC,TRBD2,TRBJ2-5,TRBV7-8,NA
CASSQDRDGGAAGDTQYF,TGCGCCAGCAGCCAAGATCGTGACGGGGGGGCGGCTGGAGATACGCAGTATTTT,TRBD2,TRBJ2-3,TRBV4-1,few
CAWSVPLRGGLGETQYF,TGTGCCTGGAGTGTACCCCTCCGGGGGGGGTTGGGAGAGACCCAGTACTTC,TRBD2,TRBJ2-5,TRBV30,NA
CASREWVAGTDTQYF,TGTGCCAGCAGGGAGTGGGTCGCTGGGACAGATACGCAGTATTTT,NA,TRBJ2-3,TRBV6-5,NA
CASSQVLTSGLNEQFF,TGCGCCAGCAGCCAAGTACTGACTAGCGGCTTGAATGAGCAGTTCTTC,TRBD2,TRBJ2-1,TRBV4-1,NA
CASSITGQSSYEQYF,TGTGCCAGTAGTATCACGGGACAATCCTCCTACGAGCAGTACTTC,NA,TRBJ2-7,TRBV19,once
CASSLRQGLISDTQYF,TGTGCCAGCAGCTTAAGACAGGGGTTAATCTCAGATACGCAGTATTTT,TRBD1,TRBJ2-3,TRBV7-8,NA
CASSLRGTQYF,TGTGCCAGCAGTTTACGAGGGACCCAGTACTTC,NA,TRBJ2-5,TRBV12-3/TRBV12-4,NA
CASSSRTGGRETQYF,TGTGCCAGCAGCTCCAGGACAGGGGGGAGAGAGACCCAGTACTTC,TRBD1,TRBJ2-5,TRBV7-2,NA
CASSFEILEEQFF,TGTGCCAGCAGTTTCGAGATCCTAGAGGAGCAGTTCTTC,NA,TRBJ2-1,TRBV12-3/TRBV12-4,few
CASRPGTQNTGELFF,TGTGCCAGCAGACCCGGGACACAGAACACCGGGGAGCTGTTTTTT,NA,TRBJ2-2,TRBV28,NA
CASNSYRGAKNIQYF,TGCGCCAGCAACTCCTACAGGGGAGCCAAAAACATTCAGTACTTC,TRBD1,TRBJ2-4,TRBV10-2,once
CASSLSEGEETQYF,TGCGCCAGCAGCTTGAGTGAAGGAGAGGAGACCCAGTACTTC,NA,TRBJ2-5,TRBV5-1,NA
CASSEVRGGQEAFF,TGTGCCAGCAGTGAAGTCCGGGGGGGTCAAGAGGCTTTCTTT,NA,TRBJ1-1,TRBV6-1,NA
CASSQGGGDNEQFF,TGTGCCAGCAGCCAAGGAGGGGGGGACAATGAGCAGTTCTTC,NA,TRBJ2-1,TRBV3-1/TRBV3-2,NA
CASSLSSGEGYTF,TGTGCCAGCAGTTTATCGTCGGGTGAAGGCTACACCTTC,NA,TRBJ1-2,TRBV27,NA
CASSPAGGRGYTF,TGCGCCAGCAGCCCCGCGGGTGGGAGGGGCTACACCTTC,NA,TRBJ1-2,TRBV4-1,NA
CASSLPYNEQFF,TGTGCCAGCAGTCTCCCCTACAATGAGCAGTTCTTC,NA,TRBJ2-1,TRBV12-3/TRBV12-4,NA
CASSPRMEETQYF,TGTGCCAGCTCACCAAGGATGGAGGAGACCCAGTACTTC,NA,TRBJ2-5,TRBV18,NA
CATRGALQETQYF,TGTGCCACTCGGGGAGCCCTCCAAGAGACCCAGTACTTC,NA,TRBJ2-5,TRBV27,NA
CASRVQLTGELFF,TGTGCCAGCAGGGTACAGCTCACCGGGGAGCTGTTTTTT,NA,TRBJ2-2,TRBV25-1,NA
CASSLDQGAIYTF,TGTGCCAGCAGCTTAGACCAGGGGGCGATCTACACCTTC,TRBD1,TRBJ1-2,TRBV7-2,NA
CASSLGRGFNYEQYF,TGTGCCAGCAGCTTAGGCCGGGGGTTTAACTACGAGCAGTACTTC,NA,TRBJ2-7,TRBV7-2,NA
CAWSVQGNEPQHF,TGTGCCTGGAGTGTACAGGGAAATGAGCCCCAGCATTTT,NA,TRBJ1-5,TRBV30,NA
CASSLERGGTHEQFF,TGTGCCAGCTCACTCGAGCGGGGGGGCACCCATGAGCAGTTCTTC,TRBD2,TRBJ2-1,TRBV18,NA
CASSPAGVRSPLHF,TGTGCCAGCAGCCCGGCGGGGGTACGTTCACCCCTCCACTTT,NA,TRBJ1-6,TRBV7-8,NA
CASSPGTGSTDTQYF,TGTGCCAGCAGCCCCGGGACAGGAAGCACAGATACGCAGTATTTT,TRBD1,TRBJ2-3,TRBV7-2,NA
CASSQVQGGQPQHF,TGTGCCAGCAGCCAAGTCCAGGGAGGACAGCCCCAGCATTTT,NA,TRBJ1-5,TRBV3-1/TRBV3-2,NA
CATNRDMDNEQFF,TGCGCCACCAACCGGGACATGGACAATGAGCAGTTCTTC,NA,TRBJ2-1,TRBV5-1,NA
CASSLLSQATVLAKNIQYF,TGTGCCAGCAGCTTACTTTCGCAGGCCACAGTTTTAGCCAAAAACATTCAGTACTTC,NA,TRBJ2-4,TRBV7-2,NA
CAISPTGGEGKLFF,TGTGCCATCAGCCCGACAGGGGGCGAGGGGAAACTGTTTTTT,TRBD1,TRBJ1-4,TRBV10-3,NA
CASSSSPWETQYF,TGTGCCAGCAGCTCGAGCCCGTGGGAGACCCAGTACTTC,NA,TRBJ2-5,TRBV7-3,once
CASEQRGSETQYF,TGTGCCAGCGAGCAAAGGGGCTCGGAGACCCAGTACTTC,NA,TRBJ2-5,TRBV3-1/TRBV3-2,once
CASSSTSGVQETQYF,TGTGCCAGCAGCTCGACTAGCGGGGTCCAAGAGACCCAGTACTTC,TRBD2,TRBJ2-5,TRBV11-2,NA
CASTIRQGGIVNTEAFF,TGTGCCAGTACTATTCGACAGGGGGGGATAGTGAACACTGAAGCTTTCTTT,TRBD1,TRBJ1-1,TRBV19,NA
CATSRLGIYGYTF,TGTGCCACCAGCAGGCTAGGAATCTATGGCTACACCTTC,NA,TRBJ1-2,TRBV15,NA
CSVTTDRGLGNTIYF,TGCAGCGTTACTACGGACAGGGGACTTGGAAACACCATATATTTT,TRBD1,TRBJ1-3,TRBV29-1,NA